Shown below are 6 T cell receptor beta chains from a single sample sequenced in a study of OX40 agonist ivuxolimab in advanced cancers. Libraries were built with the immunoSEQ multiplex PCR assay. Drawn from immuneACCESS, this table holds only the in-frame rearrangements with V and J called that TCRdb kept. Clones are partly lost; checked studies trace under half to an unresolved V gene and leave the rest unexplained. The sample table contains approximately 70,000 clones; only one count was recorded for 88% of them. Under 1.1% of the sample lies in the top ten. The sample consisted of CD4+ or CD8+ T cells sorted from blood, taken in a trial of the OX40 agonist ivuxolimab. These receptors came from an adult with an advanced solid tumor such as melanoma, head and neck, liver or kidney cancer.

The rearrangement uses TRBV5-1 and TRBJ1-6; D gene unclear. In germline, CDR1 is SGHRS, CDR2 YFSETQ. This CDR3 spans 13 amino acids. The V end lost 8 bases, the J end lost 8 bases, and 14 bases lay between the germline ends. The CDR3: CASKLTGDSPLHF. CDR3 nucleotides: TGCGCCAGTAAACTGACGGGAGATTCACCCCTCCACTTT.

This clone was seen a single time. Compared with germline, one end of the junction differs, possibly owing to a read error. This rearrangement joins TRBV16 to TRBJ1-3; D ambiguous. Germline CDR1 and CDR2: KGHSY and FQNENV. The length of the CDR3 is 16 residues. CDR3 protein: CVSSQSNKISGNTIYF. CDR3 DNA: TGTGTCAGCAGCCAATCCAACAAAATCTCTGGAAACACCATATATTTT.

This clone has only a few counts. V gene TRBV28 combines with J gene TRBJ1-4; D might be TRBD1 (5 bases). Between the trimmed V and J ends, which lost 3 bases and 14 bases, there was a span of 16 bases. The CDR3 has 13 amino acids. In germline, CDR1 is MDHEN, CDR2 SYDVKM. In nucleotides, the CDR3 is TGTGCCAGCAGTTTTGCAGGGTCGAGTATTCTGTTTTTT. This encodes CASSFAGSSILFF. The whole variable domain, filled in from reference TRBV28 and TRBJ1-4, reads DVKVTQSSRYLVKRTGEKVFLECVQDMDHENMFWYRQDPGLGLRLIYFSYDVKMKEKGDIPEGYSVSREKKERFSLILESASTNQTSMYLCASSFAGSSILFFGSGTQLSVL.

This chain uses TRBV6-1 with TRBJ1-2, with unresolved D. The CDR3 is 11 amino acids. V gave up 7 bases and J gave up 2 bases, with 5 bases separating them. The V gene's germline CDR1 is MNHNS and CDR2 SASEGT. The CDR3 loop reads CASILNYGYTF. In nucleotides, the CDR3 is TGTGCCAGCATCTTAAACTATGGCTACACCTTC.

This clone came up a few times. The chain combines TRBV7-2 with TRBJ2-2; 8 positions agree with TRBD2. Trimming at V came to 4 bases and at J to 4 bases, leaving 8 bases not matched to a gene. The germline CDR1 and CDR2 sequences are SGHTA and FQGNSA. The CDR3 sequence is 16 residues long. The CDR3 region is CASSSYRGGGTGELFF. DNA for the CDR3: TGTGCCAGCAGCTCCTACCGGGGGGGCGGCACCGGGGAGCTGTTTTTT.

The V gene is TRBV11-1, the J gene TRBJ2-5; D not resolved. Per the germline V gene, CDR1 is SGHAT and CDR2 is FQDESV (reference sequence). Trimming removed 2 bases at V and 5 bases at J, with 12 bases between. The CDR3 spans 14 residues. The CDR3 coding sequence is TGTGCCAGCAGCTTATCCCTAGGGCAGGAGACCCAGTACTTC. Amino acid sequence: CASSLSLGQETQYF.